What follows is one TCR beta chain and its context. These data originate in a study of blood T cells in healthy people across ages. For the second PCR, which ran for about 6 to 12 cycles, a sample-barcoded 5' primer and a J-beta primer mix were used. TCRdb recomputed calls from the 5' RACE reads with MiXCR, one row per CDR3 protein. The sample contains about 1.5 million distinct CDR3 sequences, 40% to 45% of which appear only once. With 6 bases removed from V and 0 bases from J, the gap between germline ends came to 16 bases. The length of the CDR3 is 16 residues. Sequencing was done on a sample of blood. This chain links TRBV12-3 or TRBV12-4 with TRBJ2-3; the D is unclear. The sequence was obtained from a young woman in good health. CDR3 sequence (DNA): TGTGCCAGCAGCAACAGACCGGGTTTGAGCACAGATACGCAGTATTTT. Protein sequence: CASSNRPGLSTDTQYF.